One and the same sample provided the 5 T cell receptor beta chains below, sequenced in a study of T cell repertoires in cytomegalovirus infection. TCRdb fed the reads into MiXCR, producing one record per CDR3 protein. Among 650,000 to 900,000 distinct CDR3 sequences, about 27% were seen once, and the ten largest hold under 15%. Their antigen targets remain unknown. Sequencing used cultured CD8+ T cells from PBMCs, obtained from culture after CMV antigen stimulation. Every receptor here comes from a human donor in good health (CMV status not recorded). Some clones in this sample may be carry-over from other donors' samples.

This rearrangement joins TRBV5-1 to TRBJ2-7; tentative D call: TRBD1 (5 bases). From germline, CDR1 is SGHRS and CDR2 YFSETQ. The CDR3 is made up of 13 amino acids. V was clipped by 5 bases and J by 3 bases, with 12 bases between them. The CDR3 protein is CASRQDSYYEQYF. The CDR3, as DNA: TGCGCCAGCAGACAAGACAGTTACTACGAGCAGTACTTC.

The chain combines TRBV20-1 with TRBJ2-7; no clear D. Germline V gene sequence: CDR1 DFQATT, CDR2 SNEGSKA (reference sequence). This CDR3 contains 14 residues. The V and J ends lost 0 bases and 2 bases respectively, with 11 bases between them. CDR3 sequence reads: CSARENSPTYEQYF. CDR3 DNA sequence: TGCAGTGCTAGAGAGAACAGTCCTACCTACGAGCAGTACTTC.

The CDR3 here is CASNEWVEAEAFF. Here the CDR3 DNA reads TGTGCCAGCAACGAATGGGTGGAGGCTGAAGCTTTCTTT. The V and J genes are TRBV6-6 and TRBJ1-1, with D hard to call. The CDR3 is 13 amino acids. V dropped 7 bases and J dropped 6 bases, with 15 bases sitting between them. The V gene's germline CDR1 is MNHNY and CDR2 SVGAGI (reference sequence).

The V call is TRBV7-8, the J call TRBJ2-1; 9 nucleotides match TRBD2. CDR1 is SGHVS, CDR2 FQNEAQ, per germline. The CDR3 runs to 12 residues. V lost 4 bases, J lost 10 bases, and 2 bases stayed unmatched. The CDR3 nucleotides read TGTGCCAGCAGCTCCGGGACTAGCGAGCAGTTCTTC. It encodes CASSSGTSEQFF.

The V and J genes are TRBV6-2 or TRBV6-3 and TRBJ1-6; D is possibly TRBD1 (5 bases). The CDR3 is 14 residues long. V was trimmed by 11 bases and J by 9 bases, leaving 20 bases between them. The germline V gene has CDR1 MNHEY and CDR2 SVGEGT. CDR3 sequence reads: CASRVGSELSPLHF. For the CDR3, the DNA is TGTGCCTCCAGGGTGGGTTCTGAGCTTTCACCCCTCCACTTT.